This T cell receptor (beta chain) was recovered during a study of Graves' ophthalmopathy and Graves' hyperthyroidism. J lost 6 bases, V lost 2 bases, and 7 bases had no gene match. The CDR3 is made up of 16 amino acids. The V gene's germline CDR1 is MNHNS and CDR2 SASEGT. This clonotype was seen ten or more times. RNA transcripts were the template, and TCR beta CDR3 regions were amplified from them. The first round was an RT-PCR with HTBI primers, and the second round was a multiplex PCR. TCRdb reanalysed the multiplex PCR reads using MiXCR and keeps one entry per CDR3 protein. The profile covers some 400,000 distinct CDR3 sequences, with roughly 18% appearing a single time and around 1.4% taken by the ten largest.

This sequence was found in a woman aged 18-30 years with Graves' ophthalmopathy. Sequenced input: peripheral blood. This chain links TRBV6-1 with TRBJ2-2; 9 bases match TRBD1. The CDR3 DNA sequence: TGTGCCAGCAGTGAACCCATTGGGACAGGGCCCGGGGAGCTGTTTTTT. Translating gives CASSEPIGTGPGELFF.